A single sample gave rise to the 9 T cell receptor beta chains below, sequenced in a study of cytotoxic CD8 clonotypes in ibrutinib-treated CLL. Here immunoSEQ multiplex PCR was the method, and the copy in TCRdb shows in-frame clones only, minus some. The sample consists of over 200,000 clones, approximately 79% of them appearing once. Sequenced here: PBMCs, sampled after 12 months of ibrutinib treatment. These receptors were taken from a human donor with chronic lymphocytic leukemia.

The gene calls are TRBV7-3 and TRBJ2-7; 8 bases match TRBD1. V trimming: 4 bases; J trimming: 6 bases; junction bases outside the gene matches: 5. Germline V gene sequence: CDR1 SGHTA, CDR2 FQGTGA. There are 13 residues in the CDR3. CDR3 in DNA: TGTGCCAGCAGCTGGGGGACAGGAGGCGAGCAGTACTTC. Translating it yields CASSWGTGGEQYF.

This clone was seen many times. This sequence joins TRBV10-3 and TRBJ2-1; no definite D call. The germline V and J ends were trimmed by 8 bases and 5 bases, with 13 bases remaining between them. Germline CDR1 and CDR2: ENHRY and SYGVKD. The CDR3 has 13 residues. CDR3 sequence (DNA): TGTGCCATCGGGGAAGCTTGGGACAATGAGCAGTTCTTC. Translating gives CAIGEAWDNEQFF.

This chain connects TRBV6-6 to TRBJ2-2; 8 bases map to TRBD1. Germline assignment: CDR1 MNHNY and CDR2 SVGAGI (reference sequence). The CDR3 runs 14 residues. V trimming: 5 bases; J trimming: 4 bases; junction bases outside the gene matches: 3. CDR3 DNA sequence: TGTGCCAGCAGTATCACAGGGGGCACCGGGGAGCTGTTTTTT. Its translation: CASSITGGTGELFF.

As regards this clone: The germline gene is not matched at one end of the junction; a read error may be the cause. V usage is TRBV7-7 and J usage is TRBJ2-5; D not certain. CDR1 and CDR2 from the germline V gene are SSHAT and FNYEAQ (reference sequence). This CDR3 region has 12 residues. CDR3: CASSSIPGTQYF. The CDR3 DNA is TGTGCTAGCAGCTCAATTCCTGGGACCCAGTACTTC.

The chain joins TRBV5-4 to TRBJ1-6; D may be TRBD1 (6 bases). Trimming cost V 6 bases and J 7 bases, with 20 bases left between them. CDR1 is SGHNT, CDR2 YYREEE, per germline (reference sequence). This CDR3 spans 16 amino acids. CDR3 in amino acids: CASTTSGGHWNSPLHF. In nucleotides, the CDR3 is TGTGCCAGCACCACGTCCGGGGGCCACTGGAATTCACCCCTCCACTTT.

The sample holds one count of this clone. This sequence joins TRBV5-5 and TRBJ2-3; 10 nucleotides line up with TRBD2. V lost 2 bases to trimming and J lost 1 base; unmatched junction nucleotides: 10. The CDR3 is 18 amino acids. CDR1 and CDR2 (germline): SGHKS, YYEKEE (reference sequence). CDR3 in amino acids: CASSLGPLAGVRTDTQYF. The CDR3 region has the DNA TGTGCCAGCAGCTTAGGACCCCTAGCGGGAGTGCGCACAGATACGCAGTATTTT.

The rearrangement links TRBV7-6 to TRBJ2-3, with no clear D. V lost 4 bases and J 1 base, leaving 3 bases between the germline ends. There are 12 residues in the CDR3. In germline, CDR1 is SGHVS, CDR2 FNYEAQ. The CDR3: CASSSGTDTQYF. Written as DNA, the CDR3 is TGTGCCAGCAGCTCCGGCACAGATACGCAGTATTTT.

This clone turned up a few times. V usage is TRBV20-1 and J usage is TRBJ2-3; D is uncertain. Trimming removed 8 bases from V and 7 bases from J, with 10 bases in between. The germline CDR1 and CDR2 sequences are DFQATT and SNEGSKA (reference sequence). This CDR3 spans 10 amino acids. In nucleotides, the CDR3 is TGCAGTCTGGACGGATATACGCAGTATTTT. Translation: CSLDGYTQYF.

The rearrangement links TRBV5-1 to TRBJ1-1; D possibly corresponds to TRBD1 (6 bases). Germline CDR1 SGHRS, CDR2 YFSETQ. V was trimmed by 1 base and J by 1 base, leaving 17 bases between them. This CDR3 contains 17 residues. The CDR3 bases are TGCGCCAGCAGCTTGTGGCCCAGACAGGACCAGAACACTGAAGCTTTCTTT. Translation: CASSLWPRQDQNTEAFF.